This TCR beta chain stems from a study of naive and memory T cell subsets (dated by TCRdb to the late 2010s). For the study in its entirety: An open-source, UMI-based TCR alpha and beta sequencing pipeline was applied to sorted naive and memory peripheral blood T cell subsets. The functional CMV T cell responses agreed completely with IgG serology results. RNA was DNase-treated and reverse transcribed with TCR constant-region primers, mostly using SuperScript III.

In the germline V gene (reference sequence), CDR1 corresponds to MNHEY and CDR2 to SMNVEV. V is pruned by 5 bases and J by 5 bases, leaving 14 bases of the junction without a gene match. The CDR3 runs 16 residues from the cysteine to the phenylalanine. CDR3 DNA is the only sequence kept; it has 48 bases, read in frame from the first base. Findings and caveats that apply to the study as a whole: Once error correction was done, more than 90% of naive TCR sequences showed up just once, which made the naive abundance distributions much steeper than those of the memory subsets. TCR abundance followed a power law with an exponent that was different for naive and memory subsets but consistent across the three individuals. In both CD4 and CD8 cells, a rise in Gini index and a fall in Shannon and inverse Simpson diversity were observed from naive through CM, EM and EMRA. The repertoire findings for the naive and memory subsets could not be validated, as no ground truth was available. RNA-based TCR counts may be influenced by expression changes linked to T cell activation and differentiation. A few larger clonotypes were present in naive repertoires, particularly the CD8 repertoires, and these clonotypes were possibly memory cells re-expressing CD45RA. Single alpha or beta chain sequences, rather than paired alpha/beta receptors, were used to define clonotypes.

Comment on this clonotype: Its antigen has not been determined. Base qualities are not provided; no much larger clone lies one nucleotide away.

The method behind the library was UMI-ligation and nested PCR. The beta constant-region primer consisted of an equimolar mixture of two oligonucleotides that together covered TRBC1 and TRBC2. A single-stranded oligonucleotide carrying the SP2 primer and a 12-nucleotide UMI was ligated to the 3' end of the cDNA by T4 RNA ligase 1. The ligated cDNA went through four rounds of PCR with nested alpha and beta constant-region primers together with the SP2 primer. Incubation of the ligation reaction lasted roughly 18-24 hours at 16 degrees C. To avoid over-amplification, PCR2 was usually performed as a SYBR Green qPCR and halted once a predetermined threshold was reached. Agencourt AMPure XP magnetic beads were used for all purifications after the first. Library amounts were measured by Qubit and library quality was assessed on a TapeStation, where the main peak was expected at around 650 bp. Pooled libraries were sequenced on an Illumina MiSeq with v2 2x251 paired-end kits, typically giving roughly 0.9-2.1 million reads per sample. Libraries were pooled at about 3.7 nM per sample, and 5-7% PhiX was added to improve cluster recognition. The authors' analysis ran thus. Decombinator assigned V and J genes to Demultiplexor-processed FASTQ reads by tag matching, allowing a single base-pair mismatch. Collapsinator relied on UMIs to fix sequencing errors as well as frequency errors caused by PCR heterogeneity. TCRs were translated and CDR3s were extracted from the conserved cysteine to the FGXG phenylalanine by CDR3Translator, with non-productive sequences being flagged. Gini, Shannon entropy and inverse Simpson indices were calculated on repertoires subsampled to equal numbers of UMI-defined TCRs. Within the linear range, a power law was fitted by maximum likelihood to the distributions of clonotype abundance. When run on a single naive CD8 sample, MIGEC and the pipeline yielded similar UMI counts, similar unique TCR numbers and similar clonal distributions. In one analysis, naive TCRs also found in any memory subset of the same donor were removed from the naive repertoire. Repertoires were searched for around 7,300 CMV-associated CDR3 sequences compiled from VDJdb and a published dataset. TCRdb trimmed public reads at Q25 via fastp, called clones via MiXCR and kept in-frame beta chains. Merged by CDR3 protein, the rows form single entries marked with the most common genes and DNA. The V and J calls and clone size are TCRdb's, not the authors'. This sample holds about 150,000 distinct CDR3 sequences; around 15% were observed only once. Of the sample, roughly 0.14% is held by the ten largest clones.

Separate amplification of TCR alpha and beta chain libraries was performed from the second PCR step onward. Donor CMV status was determined by IFNgamma production from CD4+ T cells after overnight stimulation of fresh PBMCs with CMV viral lysate. Miltenyi beads were used first to positively select CD4 T cells, and CD8 T cells were then positively selected from the CD4-negative fraction. After staining for CD3, CD4, CD8, CD45RA, CD27 and a live/dead dye, cells were sorted on a BD Aria II into four subsets based on CD45RA and CD27. Blood came from a few healthy volunteers, each fractionated into CD4 and CD8 T cells and then into four differentiation subsets. Around 130 ml of peripheral blood was collected from each donor, and PBMC were isolated by Ficoll-Paque PLUS density-gradient centrifugation. Sorted cells were lysed in RLT buffer, after which RNA was extracted using a Qiagen RNeasy kit and stored at -80 degrees C.

The chain is assembled from TRBV27 and TRBJ2-5; 7 nucleotides in the junction match TRBD2. The clonotype originates from a human donor in good health. The sequencing sample was made of naive CD4+ T cells from blood. What the cell subset or site label conveys for this sample: naive T cells, CD45RA high CD27+. The CDR3 region has the sequence CASSRGRGRAVETQYF. The nucleotides read TGTGCCAGCAGTCGTGGCCGGGGGAGGGCCGTGGAGACCCAGTACTTC.